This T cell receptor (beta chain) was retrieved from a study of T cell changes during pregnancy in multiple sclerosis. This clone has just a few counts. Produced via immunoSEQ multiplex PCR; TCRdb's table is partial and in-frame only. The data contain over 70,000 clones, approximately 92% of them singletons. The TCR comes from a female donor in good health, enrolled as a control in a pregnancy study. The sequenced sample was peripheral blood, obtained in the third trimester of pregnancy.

The CDR3 nucleotides are TGCGCCAGCAGTGAGAATGATGGGGGCCTCCAGCATTTT. Translation gives CASSENDGGLQHF. The chain has TRBV10-2 and TRBJ1-5, with D perhaps matching TRBD1 (6 bases). V was clipped by 2 bases and J by 12 bases, with 14 bases between them. This CDR3 region has 13 residues. In germline, CDR1 is WSHSY, CDR2 SAAADI.